This TCR beta chain was sequenced for a study of cytomegalovirus exposure and HLA in healthy donors. Primers: 60 Vbeta forward and 13 Jbeta reverse. The table came from immunoSEQ multiplex PCR; TCRdb's copy has only in-frame clones and leaves some out. Of approximately 100,000 clones listed, 74% are singletons. The length of the CDR3 is 16 residues. The junction had 13 bases not matched to a gene; V was cut back by 6 bases and J by 3 bases. Germline lookup yields CDR1 SNHLY and CDR2 FYNNEI. About this clone: Its antigen is not known.

Notes on the study in general: An analysis was carried out later, and it reportedly showed fewer N-insertions in an Asian-associated ancestry cluster than the 666-donor mean. The authors considered a cluster of highly shared sequence variants likely to be a sequencing artifact. Later work associated more than 15,000 TCR beta sequences with HLA alleles at 0.05 false discovery rate. Later work showed greater clonal expansion in HLA-associated TCR beta chains than in equally common others.

The genes are TRBV2 and TRBJ2-7; 8 bases match TRBD1. The source of this sequence is a human donor in good health. Specimen: PBMCs. CDR3: CASRGQEGGSLYEQYF. The CDR3 DNA follows: TGTGCCAGCAGGGGACAGGAAGGGGGCTCTCTCTACGAGCAGTACTTC.